The clone carrying this T cell receptor beta chain turned up a few times. Antigen: not known. Healthy HIV-negative adults with no recent acute infections or vaccinations were recruited as donors. The donor cohort consisted entirely of Caucasian adults residing in Nashville, Tennessee. This record belongs to a study of shared clonotypes between healthy human individuals. Study outcomes and limitations: Clonotype sharing among the donors was expected to vary with sequencing depth. Investigators collected only blood, and repertoires in tissues likely differ.

The V segment lost 3 bases and the J segment 2 bases; nucleotides outside the gene matches: 7. The CDR3 covers 15 residues. Germline V lookup: CDR1 KGHSH, CDR2 LQKENI. Assay: immunoSEQ multiplex PCR; the TCRdb copy retains only in-frame clones and omits some. The sample has around 500,000 clones, approximately 81% seen once. Input material: PBMCs. The chain joins TRBV18 to TRBJ2-7; 7 nucleotides agree with TRBD1. The clonotype comes from a woman aged 40 to 49 in good health. Some clones in this sample may be carry-over from other donors' samples. CDR3 sequence (DNA): TGTGCCAGCTCACCCCGCCGGGACAGTGCCTACGAGCAGTACTTC. This gives the protein CASSPRRDSAYEQYF.